This TCR beta chain was observed in a study of blood T cell repertoires in COVID-19. The repertoire was sequenced with immunoSEQ multiplex PCR; TCRdb's copy has only in-frame clones and lacks some. This table has under 400,000 clones, more than 70% appearing once. Germline CDR1 and CDR2: LGHDT and YNNKEL (reference sequence). Trimming left V 1 base short and J 8 bases short, with 12 bases between. There are 15 residues in the CDR3. This clone was counted once. Sequencing was done on a sample of PBMCs or T cells enriched from blood (not recorded which). The receptor was isolated from a woman aged 25 to 39 who had been exposed to COVID-19. The chain carries TRBV3-1 (or the pseudogene TRBV3-2) and TRBJ1-6; D remains unclear. The CDR3 spells CASSQVPVLDSPLHF. CDR3 in DNA: TGTGCCAGCAGCCAAGTCCCGGTTTTAGATTCACCCCTCCACTTT.